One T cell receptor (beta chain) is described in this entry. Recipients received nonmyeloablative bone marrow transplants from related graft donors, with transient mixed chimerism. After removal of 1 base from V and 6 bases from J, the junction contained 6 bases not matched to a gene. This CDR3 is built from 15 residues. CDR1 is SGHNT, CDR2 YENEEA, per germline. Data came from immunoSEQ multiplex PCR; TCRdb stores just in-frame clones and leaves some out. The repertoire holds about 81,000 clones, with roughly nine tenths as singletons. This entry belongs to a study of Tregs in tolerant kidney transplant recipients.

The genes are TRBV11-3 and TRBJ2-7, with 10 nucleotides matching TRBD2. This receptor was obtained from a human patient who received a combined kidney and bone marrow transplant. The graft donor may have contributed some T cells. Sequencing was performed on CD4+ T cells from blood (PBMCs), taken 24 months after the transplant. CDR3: CASSLGLAGASEQYF. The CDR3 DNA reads TGTGCCAGCAGCTTAGGCCTAGCGGGAGCCAGCGAGCAGTACTTC. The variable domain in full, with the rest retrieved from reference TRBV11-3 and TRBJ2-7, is EAGVVQSPRYKIIEKKQPVAFWCNPISGHNTLYWYLQNLGQGPELLIRYENEEAVDDSQLPKDRFSAERLKGVDSTLKIQPAELGDSAVYLCASSLGLAGASEQYFGPGTRLTVT.